Listed below are T cell receptor beta chains from one sample, sequenced in a study of T-cell reconstitution after alpha-beta-depleted transplantation in children. TCRdb called the PCR reads again in MiXCR, with one record for every CDR3 protein. This sample has nearly 250,000 distinct CDR3 sequences, with around 8% found just once. The material was PBMCs, mostly from graft donor cells, obtained 180 days after TCRalphabeta/CD19-depleted stem cell transplant. The origin of the receptors is a male patient younger than 18 who had a stem cell transplant for acute lymphoblastic leukemia, so the T cells may come from the graft donor. Each CDR3 is given with its conserved first and last residue. D genes are given only for firm matches. Clone size appears in some rows only: once, few, many, or a class for an expanded clone.

V	J	size	D	CDR3	DNA
TRBV20-1	TRBJ2-3	many	TRBD2	CSARLAGVLDTQYF	TGCAGTGCCAGACTAGCGGGAGTTTTAGATACGCAGTATTTT
TRBV20-1	TRBJ2-7	many	TRBD1	CSAPGQGRGEQYF	TGCAGTGCTCCCGGACAGGGAAGAGGGGAGCAGTACTTC
TRBV20-1	TRBJ2-7	many	TRBD2	CSARDSGRANYEQYF	TGCAGTGCTAGAGATAGCGGGAGGGCCAACTACGAGCAGTACTTC
TRBV5-1	TRBJ2-2	many	NA	CASSPGGRNTGELFF	TGCGCCAGCAGCCCGGGTGGAAGGAACACCGGGGAGCTGTTTTTT
TRBV6-1	TRBJ2-5	many	NA	CASRRAYQETQYF	TGTGCCAGCAGACGCGCGTACCAAGAGACCCAGTACTTC
TRBV12-3/TRBV12-4	TRBJ2-5	many	TRBD2	CASSFGTSSQETQYF	TGTGCCAGCAGTTTTGGGACTAGCAGTCAAGAGACCCAGTACTTC
TRBV12-3/TRBV12-4	TRBJ1-3	many	NA	CASSLRNSGNTIYF	TGTGCCAGCAGTTTGAGGAACTCTGGAAACACCATATATTTT
TRBV11-2	TRBJ2-1	many	TRBD1	CASSRRGTGGWYLDNEQFF	TGTGCCAGCAGCCGAAGGGGGACAGGGGGCTGGTATTTGGACAATGAGCAGTTCTTC
TRBV12-3/TRBV12-4	TRBJ1-2	many	NA	CASSPILRGNHYGYTF	TGTGCCAGCAGTCCTATATTAAGGGGAAACCACTATGGCTACACCTTC
TRBV5-1	TRBJ2-7	NA	NA	CASSLSRRAYEQYF	TGCGCCAGCAGCTTGAGCCGGAGGGCTTACGAGCAGTACTTC
TRBV12-3/TRBV12-4	TRBJ2-3	many	NA	CASTLWSEDTQYF	TGTGCCAGCACCCTCTGGAGTGAAGATACGCAGTATTTT
TRBV7-9	TRBJ1-1	many	NA	CASRSTENSEAFF	TGTGCCAGCCGGTCTACAGAGAACTCTGAAGCTTTCTTT
TRBV11-2	TRBJ2-1	many	NA	CASSLDSPYNEQFF	TGTGCCAGCAGCTTAGACTCCCCCTACAATGAGCAGTTCTTC
TRBV29-1	TRBJ1-6	many	NA	CSVEEGVGSPLHF	TGCAGCGTTGAAGAGGGGGTGGGTTCACCCCTCCACTTT
TRBV12-3/TRBV12-4	TRBJ2-4	many	TRBD1	CASSLVDREDIQYF	TGTGCCAGCAGTTTAGTCGACAGGGAAGACATTCAGTACTTC
TRBV20-1	TRBJ2-7	many	TRBD2	CSAREWRETSGRASYEQYF	TGCAGTGCTAGAGAGTGGCGTGAGACTAGCGGGAGGGCCAGCTACGAGCAGTACTTC
TRBV12-3/TRBV12-4	TRBJ1-1	many	TRBD1	CASREIGQGRAFF	TGTGCCAGCAGGGAGATTGGACAGGGGCGGGCTTTCTTT
TRBV7-9	TRBJ2-6	many	NA	CASSLGHSGANVLTF	TGTGCCAGCAGCCTCGGACACTCTGGGGCCAACGTCCTGACTTTC
TRBV11-1	TRBJ2-2	many	NA	CASSSYTGELFF	TGTGCCAGCAGCTCCTACACCGGGGAGCTGTTTTTT
TRBV5-1	TRBJ2-6	many	NA	CASSADGSSGANVLTF	TGCGCCAGCAGCGCGGACGGCTCCTCTGGGGCCAACGTCCTGACTTTC
TRBV12-3/TRBV12-4	TRBJ2-2	many	NA	CASSFGGQNTGELFF	TGTGCCAGCTCGTTTGGGGGACAGAACACCGGGGAGCTGTTTTTT
TRBV6-5	TRBJ2-7	many	NA	CASSYGGPFSYEQYF	TGTGCCAGCAGTTACGGGGGACCTTTCTCCTACGAGCAGTACTTC
TRBV6-5	TRBJ1-1	many	NA	CASSYSAYRNTEAFF	TGTGCCAGCAGTTACTCGGCCTACAGGAACACTGAAGCTTTCTTT
TRBV5-1	TRBJ2-7	many	NA	CASSLSGREQYF	TGCGCCAGCAGCTTGTCAGGTCGGGAGCAGTACTTC
TRBV29-1	TRBJ1-4	many	NA	CSLGGPNEKLFF	TGCAGCCTAGGGGGACCTAATGAAAAACTGTTTTTT
TRBV28	TRBJ2-1	many	TRBD1	CASSLPEGTDSYNEQFF	TGTGCCAGCAGTTTACCCGAGGGGACAGACTCCTACAATGAGCAGTTCTTC
TRBV29-1	TRBJ1-2	many	NA	CSVDTNYGYTF	TGCAGCGTTGACACTAACTATGGCTACACCTTC
TRBV6-1	TRBJ2-5	many	NA	CASRIGTRYQETQYF	TGTGCCAGCAGGATCGGGACAAGGTACCAAGAGACCCAGTACTTC
TRBV7-8	TRBJ2-1	many	NA	CASSLVDGYVPFF	TGTGCCAGCAGCTTAGTTGACGGGTACGTCCCGTTCTTC
TRBV29-1	TRBJ2-2	many	NA	CSVDQTGSNTGELFF	TGCAGCGTTGACCAGACAGGTTCGAACACCGGGGAGCTGTTTTTT
TRBV15	TRBJ1-1	many	NA	CATSKIQRNTEAFF	TGTGCCACCAGCAAAATACAGCGTAACACTGAAGCTTTCTTT
TRBV7-6	TRBJ2-2	many	NA	CASSLAGGKGNTGELFF	TGTGCCAGCAGCTTAGCTGGGGGTAAAGGGAACACCGGGGAGCTGTTTTTT
TRBV20-1	TRBJ2-7	many	NA	CSARVRLLSGEQYF	TGCAGTGCTAGAGTAAGGCTACTCAGCGGCGAGCAGTACTTC
TRBV5-6	TRBJ2-1	many	TRBD2	CASSLRVGLGPLQNNEQFF	TGTGCCAGCAGCTTGAGGGTGGGACTAGGTCCCTTACAGAACAATGAGCAGTTCTTC
TRBV18	TRBJ2-3	few	NA	CASSPRSREGYTQYF	TGTGCCAGCTCACCACGTAGCAGGGAAGGGTATACGCAGTATTTT
TRBV11-1	TRBJ1-5	many	NA	CASSSTENQPQHF	TGTGCCAGCAGCTCGACAGAGAATCAGCCCCAGCATTTT
TRBV28	TRBJ2-7	many	NA	CASSFSFTGSSYEQYF	TGTGCCAGCAGTTTTAGCTTTACGGGGAGCTCCTACGAGCAGTACTTC
TRBV4-3	TRBJ2-3	many	TRBD2	CASSQISPRGTPTDTQYF	TGCGCCAGCAGCCAAATCTCCCCGCGGGGGACCCCCACAGATACGCAGTATTTT
TRBV6-4	TRBJ2-7	once	TRBD2	CAFRPGPVGGPHYEQYF	TGTGCCTTCAGGCCCGGGCCAGTGGGAGGGCCCCATTACGAGCAGTACTTC
TRBV12-3/TRBV12-4	TRBJ1-5	many	NA	CASSLTISSGAQPQHF	TGTGCCAGCAGTTTAACAATATCCTCGGGGGCTCAGCCCCAGCATTTT
TRBV9	TRBJ2-2	few	NA	CASSAPGVNTGELFF	TGTGCCAGCAGCGCCCCCGGGGTGAACACCGGGGAGCTGTTTTTT
TRBV7-9	TRBJ1-1	many	TRBD1	CASSRTGGWNMNTEAFF	TGTGCCAGCAGCCGGACAGGGGGGTGGAACATGAACACTGAAGCTTTCTTT
TRBV6-6	TRBJ1-4	many	NA	CASSLREKLFF	TGTGCCAGCAGTCTACGGGAAAAACTGTTTTTT
TRBV3-1	TRBJ2-3	many	TRBD2	CASSPFSGGAGDTQYF	TGTGCCAGCAGCCCCTTTAGCGGGGGGGCAGGAGATACGCAGTATTTT